These T cell receptor beta chains were read from a single sample in a study of shared clonotypes between healthy human individuals. Profiled with immunoSEQ multiplex PCR; TCRdb holds only in-frame clones, not every one. The sample has hundreds of thousands of clones; about 95% are singletons. The sample was naive CD4+ T cells sorted from blood. The receptors were sampled from a woman in her twenties or thirties in good health. CDR3s include the opening cysteine and the closing phenylalanine or tryptophan. Each record gives: V gene, J gene, D gene, CDR3 protein. A D gene is named only where the DNA matches it firmly.

TRBV11-2	TRBJ2-2	TRBD2	CASSSTFSGSGNTGELFF
TRBV13	TRBJ1-1	TRBD1	CASSFRGGSSGNTEAFF
TRBV5-8	TRBJ1-3	NA	CASMWDTKPNTIYF
TRBV25-1	TRBJ2-5	TRBD1	CASSEYRGGRETQYF
TRBV5-1	TRBJ2-5	NA	CASSPQRETQYF
TRBV2	TRBJ2-3	NA	CASSESGVGLSAADTQYF
TRBV5-1	TRBJ2-5	NA	CASMSPQETQYF
TRBV5-1	TRBJ2-1	NA	CASSEFTGSTNEQFF
TRBV4-1	TRBJ2-2	TRBD1	CASSLLSGGATGELFF
TRBV2	TRBJ1-1	NA	CASSPEQGKDTEAFF
TRBV2	TRBJ2-7	TRBD1	CASSLQGADEQYF
TRBV5-4	TRBJ1-1	NA	CASSPTFTRTRTEAFF
TRBV2	TRBJ2-7	NA	CASSDVAPYEQYF
TRBV6-6	TRBJ1-1	TRBD1	CASSLPGQRNTEAFF
TRBV27	TRBJ2-1	NA	CASSLAWRGTPNEQFF
TRBV15	TRBJ2-5	NA	CATSGGTLGGETQYF
TRBV18	TRBJ2-5	NA	CASSPTGERRETQYF
TRBV28	TRBJ2-7	NA	CASSPGHLRAGEQYF
TRBV5-4	TRBJ2-3	TRBD1	CASSPVGTVTDTQYF
TRBV5-4	TRBJ2-4	NA	CASSQKVGSRNSKNIQYF
TRBV7-8	TRBJ2-1	NA	CASSLARDEQFF
TRBV25-1	TRBJ1-1	NA	CASRGPPRGLEAFF
TRBV5-1	TRBJ1-2	NA	CASSEDSYGYTF
TRBV7-2	TRBJ1-3	NA	CASSSIVRNTIYF
TRBV5-4	TRBJ2-1	TRBD2	CASSLPSQGLAGDNEQFF
TRBV7-9	TRBJ2-1	NA	CASSLSVRRSNEQFF
TRBV10-3	TRBJ1-5	NA	CAISEGVGQPQHF
TRBV6-5	TRBJ2-2	NA	CASSYQGENTGELFF